Below, one T cell receptor (beta chain) is given with its context. The CDR3 totals 10 residues. CDR1 is SGDLS and CDR2 is YYNGEE in the germline V gene. V lost 3 bases, J lost 12 bases, and 7 bases lay in between. This sample stems from a study of blood T cell repertoires in COVID-19. In the study overall: T cells, B-cell-depleted T cells, or PBMCs provided the cDNA or gDNA that served as material.

Participant ages covered about 18 to 89 years across 24 US areas. The assay was immunoSEQ multiplex PCR, and TCRdb's table has in-frame clones only and misses some. Of about 180,000 clones in the sample, 85% were seen once. Sequenced material: PBMCs or T cells enriched from blood (not recorded which). V is TRBV9 and J is TRBJ2-1; a weak D match, TRBD2 (5 bases). The TCR comes from a man aged 35 to 55 who had recovered from COVID-19. The CDR3 coding sequence is TGTGCCAGCAGCGGGAGGTCGCAGTTCTTC. It codes for CASSGRSQFF. Filled out from reference TRBV9 and TRBJ2-1, the complete variable domain reads DSGVTQTPKHLITATGQRVTLRCSPRSGDLSVYWYQQSLDQGLQFLIQYYNGEERAKGNILERFSAQQFPDLHSELNLSSLELGDSALYFCASSGRSQFFGPGTRLTVL.